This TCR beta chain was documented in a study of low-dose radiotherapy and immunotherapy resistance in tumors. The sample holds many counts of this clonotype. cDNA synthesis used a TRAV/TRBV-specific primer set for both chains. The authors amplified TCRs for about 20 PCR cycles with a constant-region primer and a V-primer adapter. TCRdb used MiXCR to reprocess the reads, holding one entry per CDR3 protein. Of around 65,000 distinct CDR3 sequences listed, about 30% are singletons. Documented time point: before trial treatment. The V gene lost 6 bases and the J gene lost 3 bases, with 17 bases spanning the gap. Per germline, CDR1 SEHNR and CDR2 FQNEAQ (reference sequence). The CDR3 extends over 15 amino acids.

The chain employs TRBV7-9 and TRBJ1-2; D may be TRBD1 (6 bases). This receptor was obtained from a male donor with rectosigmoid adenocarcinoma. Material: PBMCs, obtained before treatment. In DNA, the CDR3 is TGTGCCAGCAGTTCCCCCTCGACAGGTTACTATGGCTACACCTTC. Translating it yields CASSSPSTGYYGYTF. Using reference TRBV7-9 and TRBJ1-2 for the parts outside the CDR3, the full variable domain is DTGVSQNPRHKITKRGQNVTFRCDPISEHNRLYWYRQTLGQGPEFLTYFQNEAQLEKSRLLSDRFSAERPKGSFSTLEIQRTEQGDSAMYLCASSSPSTGYYGYTFGSGTRLTVV.